The entry below describes one T cell receptor beta chain. These data are taken from a study of blood T cells in healthy people across ages. The CDR3 is made up of 15 amino acids. A J-beta primer mix and a sample-barcoded 5' primer were used in a second PCR of roughly 7 to 12 cycles. In TCRdb, the 5' RACE reads were re-called with MiXCR into one record per CDR3 protein. The data show fewer than 1,000,000 distinct CDR3 sequences, under 55% seen once. The chain employs TRBV12-3 or TRBV12-4 and TRBJ2-4; 9 nucleotides line up with TRBD2. The DNA end is a closer match to TRBJ2-7, so the J assignment may be wrong. This sequence was found in a man aged 55-75 years in good health. The source material was blood. The CDR3 reads CASSFPAGGVYEQYF. DNA of the CDR3: TGTGCCAGCAGTTTTCCAGCGGGGGGAGTGTACGAGCAGTACTTC.